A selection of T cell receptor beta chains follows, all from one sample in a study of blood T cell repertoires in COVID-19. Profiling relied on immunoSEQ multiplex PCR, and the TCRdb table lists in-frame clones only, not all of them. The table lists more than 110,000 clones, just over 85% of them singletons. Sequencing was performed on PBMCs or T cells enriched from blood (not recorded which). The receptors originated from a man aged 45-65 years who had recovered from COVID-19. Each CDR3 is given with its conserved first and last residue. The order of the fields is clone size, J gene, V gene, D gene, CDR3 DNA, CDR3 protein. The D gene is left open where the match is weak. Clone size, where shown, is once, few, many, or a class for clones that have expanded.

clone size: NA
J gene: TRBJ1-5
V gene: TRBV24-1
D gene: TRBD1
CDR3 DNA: TGTGCCACCAGTCCCAGGGGGCGTCAGCCCCAGCATTTT
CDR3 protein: CATSPRGRQPQHF

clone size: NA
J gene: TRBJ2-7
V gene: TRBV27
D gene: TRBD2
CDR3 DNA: TGTGCCAGCAGTTTATATGCGGGAGGGCTCTACGAGCAGTACTTC
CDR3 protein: CASSLYAGGLYEQYF

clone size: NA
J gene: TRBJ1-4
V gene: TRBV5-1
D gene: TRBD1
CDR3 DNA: TGCGCTTCGCGGGACAGGGGAGACAGTCGTGAAAAACTGTTTTTT
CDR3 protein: CASRDRGDSREKLFF

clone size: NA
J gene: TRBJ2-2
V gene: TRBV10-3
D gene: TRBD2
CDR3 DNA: TGTGCCATCAGGGTGACTAGCGGGCATACGAACACCGGGGAGCTGTTTTTT
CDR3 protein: CAIRVTSGHTNTGELFF

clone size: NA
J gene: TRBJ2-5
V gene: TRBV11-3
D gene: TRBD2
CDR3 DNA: TGTGCCAGCAGCCCGGGGGGGGACCAAGAGACCCAGTACTTC
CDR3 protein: CASSPGGDQETQYF

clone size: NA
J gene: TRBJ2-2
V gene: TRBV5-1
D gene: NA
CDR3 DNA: TGCGCCAGCAGCTTTTTTGGACAGAACACCGGGGAGCTGTTTTTT
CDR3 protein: CASSFFGQNTGELFF

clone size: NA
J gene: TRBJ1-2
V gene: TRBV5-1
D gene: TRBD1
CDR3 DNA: TGCGCCAGCAGCGGGACAGGGAACTATGGCTACACCTTC
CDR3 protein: CASSGTGNYGYTF

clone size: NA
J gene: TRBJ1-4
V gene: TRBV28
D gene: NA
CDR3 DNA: TGTGCCAGCAGTCAGGGAAGGAAGGAAAAACTGTTTTTT
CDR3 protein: CASSQGRKEKLFF

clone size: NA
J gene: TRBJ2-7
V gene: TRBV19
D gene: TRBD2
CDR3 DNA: TGTGCCAGTAGTATGGGGGGGACTAGCGGGAGGACTACGATGGAGCAGTACTTC
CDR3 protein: CASSMGGTSGRTTMEQYF

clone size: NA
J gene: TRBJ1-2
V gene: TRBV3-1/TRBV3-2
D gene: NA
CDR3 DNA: TGTGCCAGCAGCCGCCAGGGGAACTATGGCTACACCTTC
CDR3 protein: CASSRQGNYGYTF

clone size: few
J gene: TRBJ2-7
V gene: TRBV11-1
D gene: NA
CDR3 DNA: TGTGCCAGCAGTCAACCGGGACAAATCACCCCCTACGAGCAGTACTTC
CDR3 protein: CASSQPGQITPYEQYF

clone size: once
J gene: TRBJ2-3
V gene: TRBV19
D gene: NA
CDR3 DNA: TGTGCCAGTAGTATAGTTCCTGGCCATACGCAGTATTTT
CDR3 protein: CASSIVPGHTQYF

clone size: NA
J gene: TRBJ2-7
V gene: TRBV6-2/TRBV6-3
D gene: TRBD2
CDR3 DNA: TGTGCCAGCAGTTACCCACTAGCGGGTGTACGCAATAGTTACGAGCAGTACTTC
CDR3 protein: CASSYPLAGVRNSYEQYF

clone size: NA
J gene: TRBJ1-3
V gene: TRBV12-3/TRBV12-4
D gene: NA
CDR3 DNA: TGTGCCAGCACGTCGTTCTCTGGAAACACCATATATTTT
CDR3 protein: CASTSFSGNTIYF

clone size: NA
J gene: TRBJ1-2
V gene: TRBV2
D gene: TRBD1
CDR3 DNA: TGTGCCAGCAGTGACCCCGGGACAGGGGACTATGGCTACACCTTC
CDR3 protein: CASSDPGTGDYGYTF

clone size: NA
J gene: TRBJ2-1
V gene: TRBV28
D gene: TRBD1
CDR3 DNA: TGTGCCAGCAGATGGGACAGGGTAAGGAATGAGCAGTTCTTC
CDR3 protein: CASRWDRVRNEQFF

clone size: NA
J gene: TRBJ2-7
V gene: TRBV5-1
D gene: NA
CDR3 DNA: TGCGCCAGCAGCGAGTCCTTCTCGGGGGAGCAGTACTTC
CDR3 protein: CASSESFSGEQYF

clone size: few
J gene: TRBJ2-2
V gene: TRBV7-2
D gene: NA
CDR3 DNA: TGTGCCAGCAGCTTAGACAGGAGGAACACCGGGGAGCTGTTTTTT
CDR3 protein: CASSLDRRNTGELFF

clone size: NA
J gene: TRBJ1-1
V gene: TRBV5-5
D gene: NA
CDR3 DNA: TGTGCCAGCAGCAAGGACAGAATGAACACTGAAGCTTTCTTT
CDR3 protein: CASSKDRMNTEAFF

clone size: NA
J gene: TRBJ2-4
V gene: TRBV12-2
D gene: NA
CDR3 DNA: TGTGCAAGTCGCTTAGTCCTGCCGGGGACTACATTCAAAAACATTCAGTACTTC
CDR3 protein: CASRLVLPGTTFKNIQYF

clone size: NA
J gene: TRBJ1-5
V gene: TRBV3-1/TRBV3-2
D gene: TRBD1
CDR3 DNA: TGTGCCAGCAGCCAAGGGACAGGGAACCGTGGCAATCAGCCCCAGCATTTT
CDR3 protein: CASSQGTGNRGNQPQHF

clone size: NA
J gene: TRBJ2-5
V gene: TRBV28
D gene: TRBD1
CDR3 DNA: TGTGCCAGCAGTTTAGGGACAGCAAATGGGGAGACCCAGTACTTC
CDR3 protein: CASSLGTANGETQYF

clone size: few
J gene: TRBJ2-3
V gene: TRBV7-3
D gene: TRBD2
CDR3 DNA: TGTGCCAGCAGCGCGGGAGGGGAGGCGCAGTATTTT
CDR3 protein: CASSAGGEAQYF

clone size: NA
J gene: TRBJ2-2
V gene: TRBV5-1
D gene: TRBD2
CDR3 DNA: TGCGCCAGCAGCTCAGGGACTAGCGGGTACTACACCGGGGAGCTGTTTTTT
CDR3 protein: CASSSGTSGYYTGELFF

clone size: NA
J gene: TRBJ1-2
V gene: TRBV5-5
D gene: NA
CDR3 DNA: TGTGCCAGCAGCTTAGGTAGCAGGGTAGAGTATGGCTACACCTTC
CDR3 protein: CASSLGSRVEYGYTF

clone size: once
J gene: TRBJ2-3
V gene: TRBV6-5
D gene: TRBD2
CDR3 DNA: TGTGCCAGCACCGCAGTAGCGGGGGGGCGAGATACGCAGTATTTT
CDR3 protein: CASTAVAGGRDTQYF

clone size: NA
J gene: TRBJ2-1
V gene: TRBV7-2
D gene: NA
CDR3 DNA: TGTGCCAGCAGTTTTGCAGGGGTGGGTGAGCAGTTCTTC
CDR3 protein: CASSFAGVGEQFF

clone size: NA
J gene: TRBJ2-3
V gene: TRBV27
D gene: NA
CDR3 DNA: TGTGCCAGCAGTTTACACCTGGGGGCGGATACGCAGTATTTT
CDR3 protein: CASSLHLGADTQYF

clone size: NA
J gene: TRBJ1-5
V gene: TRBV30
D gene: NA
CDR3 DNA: TGTGCCTGGGGTATCGGAGTGTATCAGCCCCAGCATTTT
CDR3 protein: CAWGIGVYQPQHF

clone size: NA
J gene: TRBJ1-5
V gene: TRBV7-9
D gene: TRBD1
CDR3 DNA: TGTGCCAGCAGCCTACAGGGGGCGCGGAATCAGCCCCAGCATTTT
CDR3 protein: CASSLQGARNQPQHF

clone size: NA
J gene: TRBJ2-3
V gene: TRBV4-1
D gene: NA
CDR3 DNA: TGCGCCAGCAGCCAGGACAGTTGGTACACAGATACGCAGTATTTT
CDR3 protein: CASSQDSWYTDTQYF

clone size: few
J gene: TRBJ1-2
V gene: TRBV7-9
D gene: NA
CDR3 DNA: TGTGCCAGCAGCACTTCACGGGATGGCTACACCTTC
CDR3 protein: CASSTSRDGYTF

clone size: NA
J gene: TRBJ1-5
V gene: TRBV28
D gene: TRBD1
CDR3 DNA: TGTGCCAGCAGTCGTAACAGGGGGCCGGAGCCCCAGCATTTT
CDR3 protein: CASSRNRGPEPQHF

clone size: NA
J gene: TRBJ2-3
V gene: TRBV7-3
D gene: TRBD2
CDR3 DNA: TGTGCCAGCAGCTTAGGCCTAGCGGGAGGCTCAGATACGCAGTATTTT
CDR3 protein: CASSLGLAGGSDTQYF

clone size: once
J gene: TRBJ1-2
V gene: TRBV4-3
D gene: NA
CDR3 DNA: TGCGCCAGCAGCCAAGAGACCAGGGGATGGGGCTATGGCTACACCTTC
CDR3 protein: CASSQETRGWGYGYTF

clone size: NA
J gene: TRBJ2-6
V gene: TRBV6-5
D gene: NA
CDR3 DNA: TGTGCCAGCAGTTACAGGGGATCCGGGGCCAACGTCCTGACTTTC
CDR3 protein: CASSYRGSGANVLTF

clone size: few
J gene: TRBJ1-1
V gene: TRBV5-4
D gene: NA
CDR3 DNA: TGTGCCAGCAGCCCAGGCGGGTTGAACACTGAAGCTTTCTTT
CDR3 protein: CASSPGGLNTEAFF

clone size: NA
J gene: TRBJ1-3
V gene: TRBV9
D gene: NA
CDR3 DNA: TGTGCCAGCAGCGTAGATATCTTCTCTGGAAACACCATATATTTT
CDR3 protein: CASSVDIFSGNTIYF

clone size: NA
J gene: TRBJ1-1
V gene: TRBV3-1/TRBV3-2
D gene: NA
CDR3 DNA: TGTGCCAGCAGCCAAGGCTTACTCAACACTGAAGCTTTCTTT
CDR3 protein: CASSQGLLNTEAFF

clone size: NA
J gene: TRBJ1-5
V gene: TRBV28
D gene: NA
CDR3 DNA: TGTGCCAGCAGACCGAGTTCCTCGCCCCAGCATTTT
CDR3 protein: CASRPSSSPQHF

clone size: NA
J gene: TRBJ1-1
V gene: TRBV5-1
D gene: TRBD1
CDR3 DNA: TGCGCCAGCAGCCAGACAGGGGGCTGGGGGAACACTGAAGCTTTCTTT
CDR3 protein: CASSQTGGWGNTEAFF

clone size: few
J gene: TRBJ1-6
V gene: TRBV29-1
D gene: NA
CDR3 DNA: TGCAGCAGAGGGCAGGGACTATCAACCGGTAATTCACCCCTCCACTTT
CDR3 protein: CSRGQGLSTGNSPLHF

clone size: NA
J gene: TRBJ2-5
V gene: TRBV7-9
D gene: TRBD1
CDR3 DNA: TGTGCCAGCAGCAGTACAGGGGTAGAGACCCAGTACTTC
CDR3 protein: CASSSTGVETQYF

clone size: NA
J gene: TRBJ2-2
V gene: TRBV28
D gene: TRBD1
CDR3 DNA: TGTGCCAGCAGTTCTCCCGGGACAGGGGGCGCAAGGGCCGGGGAGCTGTTTTTT
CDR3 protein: CASSSPGTGGARAGELFF

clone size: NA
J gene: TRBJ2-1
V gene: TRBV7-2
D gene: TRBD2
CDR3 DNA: TGTGCCAGCAGCCTTGGGACTAGCGGGGGGATGAGAGAGCAGTTCTTC
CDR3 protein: CASSLGTSGGMREQFF

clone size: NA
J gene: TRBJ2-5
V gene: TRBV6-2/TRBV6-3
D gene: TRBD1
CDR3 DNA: TGTGCCAGCAGCCCAACTACCAAGGGGGCCGGAGAGACCCAGTACTTC
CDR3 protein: CASSPTTKGAGETQYF

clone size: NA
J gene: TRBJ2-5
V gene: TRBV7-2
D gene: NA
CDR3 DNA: TGTGCCAGCAGCTTGGCATCGCAGCGGGCGGGGGAGACCCAGTACTTC
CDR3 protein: CASSLASQRAGETQYF

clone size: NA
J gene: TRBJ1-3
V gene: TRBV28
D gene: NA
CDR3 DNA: TGTGCCAGCATAGGGCGGAGGCTACTTTCTGGAAACACCATATATTTT
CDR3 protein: CASIGRRLLSGNTIYF

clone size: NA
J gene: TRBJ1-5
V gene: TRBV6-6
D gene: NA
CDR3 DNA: TGTGCCAGCAGTACCGGGCGGGCTAGCAATCAGCCCCAGCATTTT
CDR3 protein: CASSTGRASNQPQHF

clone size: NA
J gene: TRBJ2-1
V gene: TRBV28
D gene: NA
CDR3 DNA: TGTGCCAGCAGGAAAGGGTCAGGGTTCAATGAGCAGTTCTTC
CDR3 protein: CASRKGSGFNEQFF

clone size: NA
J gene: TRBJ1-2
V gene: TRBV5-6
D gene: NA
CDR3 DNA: TGTGCCAGCAGCTTGGCTGAGGGTCCGGTAGACTATGGCTACACCTTC
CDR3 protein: CASSLAEGPVDYGYTF

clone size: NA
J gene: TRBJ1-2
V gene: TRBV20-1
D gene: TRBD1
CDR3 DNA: TGCAGTGCTAGTTCCACCCCGGGACAGGGGGGCGGCTACACCTTC
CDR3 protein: CSASSTPGQGGGYTF

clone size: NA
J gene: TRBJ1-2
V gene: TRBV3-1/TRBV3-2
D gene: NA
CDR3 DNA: TGTGCCAGCAGCCAAGATTTGGGAGGATCTGGCTACACCTTC
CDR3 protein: CASSQDLGGSGYTF

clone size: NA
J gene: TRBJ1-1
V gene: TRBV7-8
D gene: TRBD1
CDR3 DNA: TGTGCCAGCAGCTCAAGACAGGGAAGTCACACTGAAGCTTTCTTT
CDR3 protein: CASSSRQGSHTEAFF

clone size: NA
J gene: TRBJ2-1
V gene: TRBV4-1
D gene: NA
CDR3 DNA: TGCGCCAGCAGCCTTGGACAGATGGCGGCCAATGAGCAGTTCTTC
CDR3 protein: CASSLGQMAANEQFF

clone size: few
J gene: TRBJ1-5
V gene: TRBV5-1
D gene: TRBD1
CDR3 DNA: TGCGCCAGCAGCCTGGACAGGGAAGAAAATCAGCCCCAGCATTTT
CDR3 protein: CASSLDREENQPQHF

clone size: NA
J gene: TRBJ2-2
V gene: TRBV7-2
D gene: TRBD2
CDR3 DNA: TGTGCCAGCAGCTTAGGGCTAGCGGGGAACACCGGGGAGCTGTTTTTT
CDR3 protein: CASSLGLAGNTGELFF